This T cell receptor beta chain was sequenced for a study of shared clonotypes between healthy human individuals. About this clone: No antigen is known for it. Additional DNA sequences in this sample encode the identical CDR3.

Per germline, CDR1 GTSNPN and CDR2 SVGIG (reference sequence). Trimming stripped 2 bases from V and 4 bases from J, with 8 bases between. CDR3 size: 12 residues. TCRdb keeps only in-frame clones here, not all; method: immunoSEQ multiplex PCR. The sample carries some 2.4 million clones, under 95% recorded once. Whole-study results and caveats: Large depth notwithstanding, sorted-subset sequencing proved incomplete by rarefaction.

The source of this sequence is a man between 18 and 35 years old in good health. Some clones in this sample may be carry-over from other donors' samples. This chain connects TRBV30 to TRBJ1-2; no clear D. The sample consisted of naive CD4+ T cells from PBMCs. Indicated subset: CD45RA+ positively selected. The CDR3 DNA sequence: TGTGCCTGGAGTCGAGACTCCTATGGCTACACCTTC. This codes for CAWSRDSYGYTF.